One T cell receptor (beta chain) is described in this entry. The entry originates in a study of blood T cell repertoires in COVID-19. Assay: immunoSEQ multiplex PCR; the TCRdb copy retains only in-frame clones and omits some. This table holds some 250,000 clones, 85% to 90% found once. The CDR3 covers 17 residues. The germline gives CDR1 LGHDT, CDR2 YNNKEL (reference sequence). V lost 4 bases and J lost 6; bases outside the gene matches: 13. The chain employs TRBV3-1 (or the pseudogene TRBV3-2) and TRBJ2-1, with TRBD2 identical over 9 bases. This clonotype originated in a woman aged 40 to 55 who had recovered from COVID-19. The specimen was peripheral blood. CDR3 protein: CASSRIWASGAPNEQFF. The CDR3 bases are TGTGCCAGCAGCCGAATTTGGGCTAGCGGGGCCCCCAATGAGCAGTTCTTC.